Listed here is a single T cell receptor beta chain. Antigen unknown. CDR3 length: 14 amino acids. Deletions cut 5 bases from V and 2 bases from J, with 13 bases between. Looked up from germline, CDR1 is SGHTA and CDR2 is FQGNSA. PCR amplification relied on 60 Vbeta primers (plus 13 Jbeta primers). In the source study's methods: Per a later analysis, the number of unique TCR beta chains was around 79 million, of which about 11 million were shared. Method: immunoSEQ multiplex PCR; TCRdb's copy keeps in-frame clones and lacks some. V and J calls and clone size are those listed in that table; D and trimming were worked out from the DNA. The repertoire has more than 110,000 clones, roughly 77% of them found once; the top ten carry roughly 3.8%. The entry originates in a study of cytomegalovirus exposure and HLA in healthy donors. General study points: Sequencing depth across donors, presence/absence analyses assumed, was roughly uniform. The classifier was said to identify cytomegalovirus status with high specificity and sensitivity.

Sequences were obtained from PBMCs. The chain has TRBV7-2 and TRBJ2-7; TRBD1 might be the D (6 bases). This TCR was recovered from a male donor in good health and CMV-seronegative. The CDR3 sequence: CASSTRQEAYEQYF. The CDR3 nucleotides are TGTGCCAGCAGCACCAGACAGGAAGCCTACGAGCAGTACTTC.